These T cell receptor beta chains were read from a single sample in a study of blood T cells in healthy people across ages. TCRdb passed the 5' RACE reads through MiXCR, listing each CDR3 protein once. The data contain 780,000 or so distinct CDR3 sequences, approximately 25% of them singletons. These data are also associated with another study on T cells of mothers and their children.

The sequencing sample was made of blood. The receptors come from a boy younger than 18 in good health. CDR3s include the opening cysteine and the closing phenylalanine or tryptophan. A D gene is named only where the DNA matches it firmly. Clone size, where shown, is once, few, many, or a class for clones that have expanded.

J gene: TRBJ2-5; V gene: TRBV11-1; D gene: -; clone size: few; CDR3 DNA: TGTGCCAGCAGCTTAGCCGGCAGCAACCAAGAGACCCAGTACTTC; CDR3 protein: CASSLAGSNQETQYF
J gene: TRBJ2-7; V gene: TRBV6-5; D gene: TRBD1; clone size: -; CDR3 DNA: TGTGCCAGCACCGTCTCCGGGACAGGGTTCTACGAGCAGTACTTC; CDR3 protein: CASTVSGTGFYEQYF
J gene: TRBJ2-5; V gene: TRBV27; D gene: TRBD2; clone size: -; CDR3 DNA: TGTGCCAGCAGTTTATTGCGGGGAGGGCTGTTCTTC; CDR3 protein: CASSLLRGGLFF
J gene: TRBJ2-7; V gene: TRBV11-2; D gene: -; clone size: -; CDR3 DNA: TGTGCCAGCAGCGGACGGCAGTACGAGCAGTACTTC; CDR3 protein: CASSGRQYEQYF
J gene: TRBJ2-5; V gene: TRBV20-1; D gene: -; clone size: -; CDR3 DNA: TGCAGTGCTACCGATTCAGCTCTGGTGAAGGAGACCCAGTACTTC; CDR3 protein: CSATDSALVKETQYF
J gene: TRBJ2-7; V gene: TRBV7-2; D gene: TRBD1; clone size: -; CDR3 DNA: TGTGCCAGCAGCGCACAGACAGGGATTAACTACGAGCAGTACTTC; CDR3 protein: CASSAQTGINYEQYF
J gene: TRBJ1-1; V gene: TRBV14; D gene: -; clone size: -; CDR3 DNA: TGTGCCAGCAGCCAGTCTTCTGACACTGAAGCTTTCTTT; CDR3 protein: CASSQSSDTEAFF
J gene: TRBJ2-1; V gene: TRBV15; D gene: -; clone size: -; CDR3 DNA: TGTGCCACCAGCCCCCGGCGTGGGGCATTCAATGAGCAGTTCTTC; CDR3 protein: CATSPRRGAFNEQFF
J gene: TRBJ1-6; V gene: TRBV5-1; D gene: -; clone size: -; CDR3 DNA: TGCGCCAGCAGCCAGGGGTCCTATAATTCACCCCTCCACTTT; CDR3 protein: CASSQGSYNSPLHF
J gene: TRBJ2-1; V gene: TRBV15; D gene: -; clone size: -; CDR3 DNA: TGTGCCACCAGCAGAGTGAAGGGCGGGGAGCAGTTCTTC; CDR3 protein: CATSRVKGGEQFF
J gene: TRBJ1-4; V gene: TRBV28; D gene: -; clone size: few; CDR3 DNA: TGTGCCAGCACCGGACCGACAGATAATGAAAAACTGTTTTTT; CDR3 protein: CASTGPTDNEKLFF
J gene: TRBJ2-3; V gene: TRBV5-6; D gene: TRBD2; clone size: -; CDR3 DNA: TGTGCCAGCACCCTGGGCGGGGGGCCAGTCTTATCTAGCACAGATACGCAGTATTTT; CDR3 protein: CASTLGGGPVLSSTDTQYF
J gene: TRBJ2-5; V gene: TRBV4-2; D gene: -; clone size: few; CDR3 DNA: TGTGCCAGCAGCCAAGTTGTGGAGGGGTACCAAGAGACCCAGTACTTC; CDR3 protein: CASSQVVEGYQETQYF
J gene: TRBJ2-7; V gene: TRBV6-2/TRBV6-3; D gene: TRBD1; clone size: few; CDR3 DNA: TGTGCCAGCAGTTACCACGACAGGGGGGGACTATACGAGCAGTACTTC; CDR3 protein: CASSYHDRGGLYEQYF
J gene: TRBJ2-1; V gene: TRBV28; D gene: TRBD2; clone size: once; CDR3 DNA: TGTCCCAGCAGTTTCGGGCTAGCGGGAGTCAATGAGCAGTTCTTC; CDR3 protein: CPSSFGLAGVNEQFF
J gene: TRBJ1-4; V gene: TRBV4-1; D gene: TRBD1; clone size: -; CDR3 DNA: TGCGCCAGCAGCCAAGAACTGGGACAGGGTGGGGATGAAAAACTGTTTTTT; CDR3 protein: CASSQELGQGGDEKLFF
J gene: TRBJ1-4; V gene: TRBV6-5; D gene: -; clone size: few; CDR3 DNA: TGTGCCAGCAGTTACGGGGGGCGCAATGAAAAACTGTTTTTT; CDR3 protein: CASSYGGRNEKLFF
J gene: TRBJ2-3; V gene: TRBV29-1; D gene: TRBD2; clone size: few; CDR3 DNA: TGCAGCGTTGTAGCGGGACTATCAGATACGCAGTATTTT; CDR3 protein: CSVVAGLSDTQYF
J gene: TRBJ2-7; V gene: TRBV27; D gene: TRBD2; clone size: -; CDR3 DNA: TGTGCCAGCAGTTTAATAGGACTAGTCTCAAGCGAGCAGTACTTC; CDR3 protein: CASSLIGLVSSEQYF
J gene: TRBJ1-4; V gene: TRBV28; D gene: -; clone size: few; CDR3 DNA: TGCGCCAGCAGTTTATACCCGACGGCAACTAATGAAAAACTGTTTTTT; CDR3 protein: CASSLYPTATNEKLFF
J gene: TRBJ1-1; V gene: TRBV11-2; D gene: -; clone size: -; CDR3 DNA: TGTGCCAGCAGCTTAGGTTCTGGGCCGGTCACTGAAGCTTTCTTT; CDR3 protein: CASSLGSGPVTEAFF
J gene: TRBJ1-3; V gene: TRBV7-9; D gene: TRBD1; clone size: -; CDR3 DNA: TGTGCCAGCAGCTTAGCCGGGACAGGGACAACTGGAAACACCATATATTTT; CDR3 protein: CASSLAGTGTTGNTIYF
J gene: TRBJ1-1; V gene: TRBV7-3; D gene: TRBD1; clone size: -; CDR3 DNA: TGTGCCACCGGACAGGGGAAGAACACTGAAGCTTTCTTT; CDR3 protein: CATGQGKNTEAFF